The source of this T cell receptor (beta chain) is a study of blood T cell repertoires in COVID-19. Seattle enrolled patients during active infection and tracked them longitudinally. The repertoire was sequenced with immunoSEQ multiplex PCR; TCRdb's copy has only in-frame clones and lacks some. The sample lists approximately 500,000 clones, about 91% occurring once. This CDR3 is built from 15 residues. Unmatched junction bases numbered 8, after V lost 5 bases and J lost 4 bases. The germline gives CDR1 SNHLY, CDR2 FYNNEI. The V and J genes are TRBV2 and TRBJ1-1, with 9 bases that match TRBD1. The TCR comes from a man between 18 and 29 years old with COVID-19, enrolled during active disease. The sample was peripheral blood. The chain's CDR3 is CASSLRTGGGTEAFF. The CDR3, as DNA: TGTGCCAGCAGTCTCCGCACAGGGGGCGGCACTGAAGCTTTCTTT. Using reference TRBV2 and TRBJ1-1 for the parts outside the CDR3, the full variable domain is EPEVTQTPSHQVTQMGQEVILRCVPISNHLYFYWYRQILGQKVEFLVSFYNNEISEKSEIFDDQFSVERPDGSNFTLKIRSTKLEDSAMYFCASSLRTGGGTEAFFGQGTRLTVV.